A single sample gave rise to the 20 T cell receptor beta chains below, sequenced in a study of shared clonotypes between healthy human individuals. Profiling relied on immunoSEQ multiplex PCR, and the TCRdb table lists in-frame clones only, not all of them. Of roughly 510,000 clones in the sample, approximately 79% were seen once. The specimen was PBMCs. The receptors stem from a woman aged 40 to 50 in good health. Some clones in this sample may be carry-over from other donors' samples.

V usage is TRBV6-6 and J usage is TRBJ2-1, with D hard to call. The CDR3 runs to 12 residues. V lost 6 bases to trimming and J lost 6 bases, with 9 bases between them. Germline-derived CDR1 and CDR2 are MNHNY and SVGAGI (reference sequence). CDR3 sequence (DNA): TGTGCCAGCAGCCCCTCCGGCAATGAGCAGTTCTTC. Amino acid sequence: CASSPSGNEQFF.

On this clone itself: A junction end diverges from the germline sequence, so it may reflect a read error. The chain recombines TRBV5-1 with TRBJ2-1; TRBD2 matches 11 bases. The CDR3 extends over 13 amino acids. Germline V lookup: CDR1 SGHRS, CDR2 YFSETQ. CDR3 amino acids: CASSLDVSGRAVF. CDR3 DNA sequence: TGCGCCAGCAGCTTGGATGTTAGCGGGAGGGCAGTCTTC.

This chain connects TRBV19 to TRBJ1-2; no definite D call. The CDR3 runs to 15 residues. V lost 3 bases and J lost 2, with 13 bases in between. The V gene's germline CDR1 is LNHDA and CDR2 SQIVND (reference sequence). The DNA for the CDR3 is TGTGCCAGTAGTATGGGCGGGTACCCCAACTATGGCTACACCTTC. Residues: CASSMGGYPNYGYTF. Together with reference TRBV19 and TRBJ1-2, the CDR3 gives the full variable domain: DGGITQSPKYLFRKEGQNVTLSCEQNLNHDAMYWYRQDPGQGLRLIYYSQIVNDFQKGDIAEGYSVSREKKESFPLTVTSAQKNPTAFYLCASSMGGYPNYGYTFGSGTRLTVV.

V and J are TRBV28 and TRBJ2-2, with 9 bases matching TRBD1. The CDR3 has 15 amino acids. From germline, CDR1 is MDHEN and CDR2 SYDVKM. J gave up 3 bases and V 7 bases, and 6 bases lay outside the gene matches. The CDR3 protein is CASKLGQGYTGELFF. The CDR3 DNA follows: TGTGCCAGCAAGTTAGGACAGGGGTACACCGGGGAGCTGTTTTTT.

In regard to this clone: A much larger clonotype is one base distant, so this may be a read error. CDR3 protein: CASSPLSTEASF. CDR3 DNA sequence: TGTGCCAGCAGCCCCTTGTCCACTGAAGCTTCCTTT. The rearrangement joins TRBV11-2 to TRBJ1-1; D is ambiguous. This CDR3 has 12 amino acids. The germline CDR1 and CDR2 sequences are SGHAT and FQNNGV.

This clone was seen only a few times. This chain connects TRBV10-3 to TRBJ1-3; possible D gene TRBD1, 5 bases. This CDR3 is 15 amino acids long. CDR1 and CDR2 from the germline V gene are ENHRY and SYGVKD. V was pared by 0 bases and J by 4 bases, with 10 bases between. CDR3 DNA sequence: TGTGCCATCAGTGAGTCCTGGGGCGACGGAAACACCATATATTTT. Amino acid sequence: CAISESWGDGNTIYF.

This clone was seen a few times. This chain uses TRBV2 with TRBJ1-6; TRBD1 aligns across 9 bases. The CDR3 is made up of 15 amino acids. Trimming took 4 bases from V and 7 from J; bases not matched to a gene: 5. Germline CDR1 is SNHLY and CDR2 is FYNNEI. The DNA for the CDR3 is TGTGCCAGCAGTGGGGGACAGGGTAACAATTCACCCCTCCACTTT. It translates to CASSGGQGNNSPLHF.

This chain joins TRBV5-1 and TRBJ2-7, with D perhaps being TRBD1 or TRBD2 (5 bases each). Trimming took 7 bases from V and 0 from J, leaving 17 bases between them. The CDR3 sequence is 15 residues long. Germline V gene sequence: CDR1 SGHRS, CDR2 YFSETQ. The CDR3 reads CASSSGRQSSYEQYF. The CDR3 nucleotides read TGCGCCAGCTCCTCGGGACGCCAGAGCTCCTACGAGCAGTACTTC.

This clone has just a few counts. V gene TRBV6-1 combines with J gene TRBJ2-7; tentative D call: TRBD2 (5 bases). Germline V lookup: CDR1 MNHNS, CDR2 SASEGT. V was shortened by 7 bases and J by 3 bases, with 19 bases between the two germline ends. The CDR3 totals 15 residues. CDR3 nucleotides: TGTGCCAGCACCCAGAGTCTAGCAGCAGACTACGAGCAGTACTTC. Its translation: CASTQSLAADYEQYF.

This chain uses TRBV7-2 with TRBJ2-3, with 12 bases matching TRBD2. The V and J ends lost 5 bases and 11 bases, in that order; junction bases with no gene match: 11. This CDR3 is 15 amino acids long. Per germline, CDR1 SGHTA and CDR2 FQGNSA. For the CDR3, the DNA is TGTGCCAGCAGCCCCAGGGGGCTAGCGGGAGGGAAGCAGTATTTT. Translated: CASSPRGLAGGKQYF. The full variable domain, its missing parts supplied by reference TRBV7-2 and TRBJ2-3, is GAGVSQSPSNKVTEKGKDVELRCDPISGHTALYWYRQSLGQGLEFLIYFQGNSAPDKSGLPSDRFSAERTGGSVSTLTIQRTQQEDSAVYLCASSPRGLAGGKQYFGPGTRLTVL.

The V gene is TRBV6-6, the J gene TRBJ2-5; D is possibly TRBD2 (6 bases). Per the germline V gene, CDR1 is MNHNY and CDR2 is SVGAGI (reference sequence). V lost 5 bases and J lost 7, with 14 bases in between. The CDR3 is 13 residues long. CDR3 loop: CASSQTSSGTQYF. The CDR3 coding sequence is TGTGCCAGCAGTCAGACTAGTTCGGGGACCCAGTACTTC.

This clone appeared a single time. The rearrangement links TRBV7-2 to TRBJ1-5, with D hard to call. V was cut by 2 bases and J by 5 bases, with 10 bases left in between. Germline CDR1 reads SGHTA; CDR2 reads FQGNSA. The CDR3 consists of 14 residues. CDR3 sequence: CASSLYLTDQPQHF. CDR3 DNA sequence: TGTGCCAGCAGCTTATACCTAACAGATCAGCCCCAGCATTTT.

The rearrangement joins TRBV10-3 to TRBJ2-7; TRBD1 agrees at 8 bases. The J segment lost 0 bases and the V segment lost 5 bases, leaving 6 bases of the junction unmatched. Per the germline V gene, CDR1 is ENHRY and CDR2 is SYGVKD. There are 15 residues in the CDR3. CDR3 coding DNA: TGTGCCATCAGTTCCGGGACAGGACCCTCCTACGAGCAGTACTTC. Amino acids: CAISSGTGPSYEQYF.

This clone was recorded only once. Other DNA sequences in this sample translate to the same CDR3. The V call is TRBV11-2, the J call TRBJ2-7; D is uncertain. The germline CDR1 and CDR2 sequences are SGHAT and FQNNGV. This CDR3 has 11 amino acids. Trimming stripped 4 bases from V and 3 bases from J, with 4 bases between. The CDR3 spells CASSSFYEQYF. CDR3 sequence (DNA): TGTGCCAGCAGCTCATTCTACGAGCAGTACTTC.

This clone was observed many times. J is TRBJ2-5 and V is TRBV6-1; D is unresolved. The length of the CDR3 is 16 residues. V was shortened by 0 bases and J by 5 bases, with 16 bases between the two germline ends. CDR1 MNHNS and CDR2 SASEGT come from the germline V gene. CDR3 sequence: CASSEALGNPTETQYF. Here the CDR3 DNA reads TGTGCCAGCAGTGAAGCTCTCGGAAACCCAACGGAGACCCAGTACTTC.

The chain combines TRBV11-1 with TRBJ2-3; 8 nucleotides agree with TRBD2. CDR1 and CDR2 from the germline V gene are SGHAT and FQDESV (reference sequence). CDR3 size: 14 residues. The V segment lost 5 bases and the J segment 5 bases; nucleotides outside the gene matches: 6. CDR3: CASSHREGQDTQYF. The CDR3 region has the DNA TGTGCCAGCAGCCATCGGGAGGGCCAAGATACGCAGTATTTT.

This rearrangement joins TRBV4-3 to TRBJ2-7; 8 bases agree with TRBD2. Per the germline V gene, CDR1 is LGHNA and CDR2 is YSLEER. CDR3 length equals 14 residues. The V segment lost 0 bases and the J segment 6 bases; nucleotides outside the gene matches: 4. The CDR3 loop is CASSQDVLAAEQYF. The CDR3 DNA reads as TGCGCCAGCAGCCAAGATGTACTAGCGGCCGAGCAGTACTTC.

The V call is TRBV28, the J call TRBJ2-7; D could derive from TRBD1 or TRBD2 (7 bases each). V lost 5 bases and J lost 1, with 18 bases in between. The germline gives CDR1 MDHEN, CDR2 SYDVKM. The CDR3 runs 16 residues. The DNA of the CDR3 is TGTGCCAGCAGTCAACCCGGGACAGCGGGATCCTACGAGCAGTACTTC. It yields the protein CASSQPGTAGSYEQYF.

This clone was observed once. This chain connects TRBV27 to TRBJ2-1, with TRBD1 matching over 10 bases. Germline V gives CDR1 MNHEY, CDR2 SMNVEV (reference sequence). The CDR3 is made up of 16 amino acids. V was clipped by 4 bases and J by 0 bases; unmatched bases: 3. This chain's CDR3 is CASSSWTGGSYNEQFF. The CDR3 DNA sequence: TGTGCCAGCAGTTCCTGGACAGGGGGCTCCTACAATGAGCAGTTCTTC.

In its sample, this clone was seen a few times. The chain couples TRBV5-6 to TRBJ2-1, with D unclear. Germline-derived CDR1 and CDR2 are SGHDT and YYEEEE. CDR3 length: 12 amino acids. With 1 base removed from V and 6 bases from J, the gap between germline ends came to 5 bases. CDR3 protein: CASSLTGNEQFF. The CDR3 nucleotides read TGTGCCAGCAGCTTGACGGGCAATGAGCAGTTCTTC.